The rows below give T cell receptor beta chains drawn from one sample of a study of shared clonotypes between healthy human individuals. The method was immunoSEQ multiplex PCR; TCRdb's version includes in-frame clones alone and lacks a portion of them. The data show some 2,100,000 clones, around 95% seen once. Sequences were obtained from naive CD4+ T cells sorted from blood. The receptors derive from a man aged 18 to 30 in good health. CDR3s include the opening cysteine and the closing phenylalanine or tryptophan. The D gene is left open where the match is weak. Clone size is not always given. Where it is, it says once, few, many or a class for expanded clones.

J gene	clone size	D gene	V gene	CDR3 DNA	CDR3 protein
TRBJ1-4	NA	TRBD1	TRBV9	TGTGCCAGCAGCGTTCGGACAGGCACTAATGAAAAACTGTTTTTT	CASSVRTGTNEKLFF
TRBJ1-4	NA	NA	TRBV7-9	TGTGCCAGCAGCTTGACAGGCCCCGCAACTAATGAAAAACTGTTTTTT	CASSLTGPATNEKLFF
TRBJ2-3	NA	TRBD2	TRBV6-6	TGTGCCAGCAGTTACCCCGGCGGGAGCAAAGATACGCAGTATTTT	CASSYPGGSKDTQYF
TRBJ1-6	NA	TRBD1	TRBV2	TGTGCCAGCGAGGGGGACAGGGGCTTTTATTCACCCCTCCACTTT	CASEGDRGFYSPLHF
TRBJ2-2	NA	NA	TRBV5-1	TGCGCCAGCAGTCTCATAACTTTCGGGGAGCTGTTTTTT	CASSLITFGELFF
TRBJ2-2	NA	NA	TRBV10-3	TGTGCCATCAGTGAGTCGAGCTATGGCAGGGTGAACACCGGGGAGCTGTTTTTT	CAISESSYGRVNTGELFF
TRBJ2-1	NA	NA	TRBV10-3	TGTGCCATCAGTGTGAGGGGCGGGGTGTACAATGAGCAGTTCTTC	CAISVRGGVYNEQFF
TRBJ2-5	NA	TRBD1	TRBV5-1	TGCGCCAGCAGCTTCGGACAGGGAACACTCCAAGAGACCCAGTACTTC	CASSFGQGTLQETQYF
TRBJ2-3	NA	NA	TRBV5-6	TGTGCCAGCAGCTTGTGGGGAGATACGCAGTATTTT	CASSLWGDTQYF
TRBJ2-7	NA	TRBD2	TRBV6-5	TGTGCCAGCAGCCGTCTAGCGGGAGGCTCCTACGAGCAGTACTTC	CASSRLAGGSYEQYF
TRBJ1-2	NA	NA	TRBV19	TGTGCCAGCATAAATCCGGGGGGAAACTATGGCTACACCTTC	CASINPGGNYGYTF
TRBJ2-7	NA	TRBD2	TRBV7-2	TGTGCCAGCAGCTTAGATAGCGGGTCCTACGAGCAGTACTTC	CASSLDSGSYEQYF
TRBJ1-1	NA	NA	TRBV7-2	TGTGCCAGCAGCTTAAGTGGAAGGACTGAAGCTTTCTTT	CASSLSGRTEAFF
TRBJ2-1	once	TRBD2	TRBV4-1	TGCGCCAGCAGCCAAGATGTGCGGCTAGCGGGCCCCAATGAGCAGTTCTTC	CASSQDVRLAGPNEQFF
TRBJ2-1	once	NA	TRBV30	TGTGCCTGGAGTGTACGGGCTTACAATGAGCAGTTCTTC	CAWSVRAYNEQFF
TRBJ1-1	NA	TRBD1	TRBV9	TGTGCCAGCAGCCATCAGGGGGAGATGAACACTGAAGCTTTCTTT	CASSHQGEMNTEAFF
TRBJ2-6	NA	NA	TRBV6-1	TGTGCCAGCAGCGAGGGGGCTGGGGCCAACGTCCTGACTTTC	CASSEGAGANVLTF
TRBJ1-2	NA	NA	TRBV30	TGTGCCTGGAGTGTATGGCCAGGGTATGGCTACACCTTC	CAWSVWPGYGYTF
TRBJ1-1	NA	TRBD1	TRBV5-1	TGCGCCAGCAGCTTGATTTGGACAGGGAACACTGAAGCTTTCTTT	CASSLIWTGNTEAFF
TRBJ1-1	NA	NA	TRBV18	TGTGCCAGCTCAAGGGAGGGCAGCACTGAAGCTTTCTTT	CASSREGSTEAFF
TRBJ1-1	few	NA	TRBV6-6	TGTGCCAGCAGTACTCGACAGTCGGAAGCTTTCTTT	CASSTRQSEAFF
TRBJ2-7	NA	NA	TRBV14	TGTGCCAGCAGCGCCGTTACCTCCCGGTGGTACGAGCAGTACTTC	CASSAVTSRWYEQYF
TRBJ1-1	NA	NA	TRBV18	TGTGCCAGCTCAGTCCGGGACTCGAACACTGAAGCTTTCTTT	CASSVRDSNTEAFF
TRBJ2-7	NA	TRBD1	TRBV9	TGTGCCAGCAGCGTTTCCGGGACAGGGCTCTACGAGCAGTACTTC	CASSVSGTGLYEQYF
TRBJ2-3	NA	NA	TRBV6-6	TGTGCCAGCAGCCCTCCAGGGGTCACAGATACGCAGTATTTT	CASSPPGVTDTQYF
TRBJ2-5	NA	TRBD2	TRBV5-1	TGCGCCAGCAGGAGGGACGGGGGGGCGGTAGAGACCCAGTACTTC	CASRRDGGAVETQYF
TRBJ2-7	NA	NA	TRBV7-2	TGTGCCAGCAGAGTGACAGGAACCTACGAGCAGTACTTC	CASRVTGTYEQYF
TRBJ2-5	NA	NA	TRBV7-2	TGTGCCAGCAGCTTAATGGGCAGAGAAGAGACCCAGTACTTC	CASSLMGREETQYF
TRBJ2-5	NA	TRBD1	TRBV2	TGTGCCAGCAGTGTGGACAGGGGTCTGGAGACCCAGTACTTC	CASSVDRGLETQYF
TRBJ1-2	NA	NA	TRBV9	TGTGCCAGCAGCGGGGGTCTAGACCCTAACTATGGCTACACCTTC	CASSGGLDPNYGYTF
TRBJ2-5	NA	TRBD1	TRBV5-6	TGTGCCAGCAGCTTACCCGGGACAGACCAAGAGACCCAGTACTTC	CASSLPGTDQETQYF
TRBJ2-3	NA	TRBD2	TRBV10-1	TGCGCCAGCAGTAACCAGCGGGGGTACTCTAGCACAGATACGCAGTATTTT	CASSNQRGYSSTDTQYF
TRBJ1-2	NA	NA	TRBV19	TGTGCCAGTAAACGAGCGGGTCTCTATGGCTACACCTTC	CASKRAGLYGYTF
TRBJ2-5	NA	NA	TRBV5-1	TGCGCCAGCAGCTTGGGTATGTTCGGAGAGACCCAGTACTTC	CASSLGMFGETQYF
TRBJ1-2	NA	NA	TRBV10-3	TGTGCCATCAGCCCCGACGCCGGGTCCAACTATGGCTACACCTTC	CAISPDAGSNYGYTF
TRBJ2-5	NA	NA	TRBV18	TGTGCCAGCTCACCAAGGGTCGCCTCCCAAGAGACCCAGTACTTC	CASSPRVASQETQYF
TRBJ1-2	NA	NA	TRBV11-2	TGTGCCAGCAGCCCCGGGGGCGGAGGCTACACCTTC	CASSPGGGGYTF
TRBJ1-1	NA	TRBD1	TRBV4-1	TGCGCCAGCAGCCAGCTGACAGGGAAAGGGAAAACTGAAGCTTTCTTT	CASSQLTGKGKTEAFF
TRBJ1-2	NA	NA	TRBV11-2	TGTGCCAGCAGCTTAGTAGGGGGAGGTAACTATGGCTACACCTTC	CASSLVGGGNYGYTF
TRBJ2-7	NA	TRBD1	TRBV27	TGTGCCAGCAGTTACCGGGACAGGGGTTACGAGCAGTACTTC	CASSYRDRGYEQYF
TRBJ1-2	NA	NA	TRBV4-2	TGTGCCAGCAGCCAAGATAACGGAAACGTCTATGGCTACACCTTC	CASSQDNGNVYGYTF
TRBJ1-6	NA	NA	TRBV6-6	TGTGCCAGCAGTTCTCCGGGACTGCATAATTCACCCCTCCACTTT	CASSSPGLHNSPLHF
TRBJ2-1	once	TRBD2	TRBV11-3	TGTGCCAGCAGCCGGAGACTAGCGGCCTACAATGAGCAGTTCTTC	CASSRRLAAYNEQFF
TRBJ2-6	NA	TRBD1	TRBV7-2	TGTGCCAGCAGCCCTACAGGGGCCGGGGCCAACGTCCTGACTTTC	CASSPTGAGANVLTF
TRBJ1-1	NA	NA	TRBV6-5	TGTGCCAGCATCCTCCGAGGGGGAGACACTGAAGCTTTCTTT	CASILRGGDTEAFF
TRBJ1-6	NA	TRBD1	TRBV5-1	TGCGCCAGCAGCTTGGGTGACAGGGACACCTATAATTCACCCCTCCACTTT	CASSLGDRDTYNSPLHF
TRBJ2-5	NA	TRBD1	TRBV10-3	TGTGCCATCGGGACAGGGGACGAGACCCAGTACTTC	CAIGTGDETQYF
TRBJ2-7	NA	NA	TRBV5-4	TGTGCCAGCAGCTTGGGACAGGCCCTCTCCTACGAGCAGTACTTC	CASSLGQALSYEQYF
TRBJ2-2	NA	NA	TRBV2	TGTGCCAGCAGTAAACAGGGCCTACGTGGCACCGGGGAGCTGTTTTTT	CASSKQGLRGTGELFF